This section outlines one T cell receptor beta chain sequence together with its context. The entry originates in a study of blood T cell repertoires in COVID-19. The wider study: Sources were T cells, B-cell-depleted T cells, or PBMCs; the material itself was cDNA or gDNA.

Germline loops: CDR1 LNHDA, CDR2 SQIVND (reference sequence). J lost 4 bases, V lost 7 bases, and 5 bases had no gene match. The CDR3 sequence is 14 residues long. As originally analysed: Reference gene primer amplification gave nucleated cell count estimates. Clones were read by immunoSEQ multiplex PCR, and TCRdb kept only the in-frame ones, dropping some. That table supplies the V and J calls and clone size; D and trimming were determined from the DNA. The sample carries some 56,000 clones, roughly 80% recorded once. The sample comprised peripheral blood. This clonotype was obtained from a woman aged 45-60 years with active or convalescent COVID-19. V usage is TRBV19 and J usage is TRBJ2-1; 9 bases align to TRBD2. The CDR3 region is CASKASGTYNEQFF. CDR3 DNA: TGTGCCAGTAAAGCTAGCGGGACATACAATGAGCAGTTCTTC.